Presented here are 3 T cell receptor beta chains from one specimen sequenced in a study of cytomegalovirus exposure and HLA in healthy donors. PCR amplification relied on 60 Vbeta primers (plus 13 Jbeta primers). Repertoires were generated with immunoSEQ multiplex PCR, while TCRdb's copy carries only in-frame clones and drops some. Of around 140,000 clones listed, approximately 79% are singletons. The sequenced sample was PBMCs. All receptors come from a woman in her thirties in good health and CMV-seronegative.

CDR3 region: CASSGRGLAVSYEQYF. The CDR3 nucleotides read TGTGCCAGCAGCGGGAGAGGCCTAGCGGTATCCTACGAGCAGTACTTC. The V call is TRBV11-2, the J call TRBJ2-7; TRBD2 aligns across 7 bases. This CDR3 is built from 16 residues. Germline CDR1 SGHAT, CDR2 FQNNGV. The junction had 11 bases not matched to a gene; V was cut back by 5 bases and J by 1 base. The whole variable domain, filled in from reference TRBV11-2 and TRBJ2-7, reads EAGVAQSPRYKIIEKRQSVAFWCNPISGHATLYWYQQILGQGPKLLIQFQNNGVVDDSQLPKDRFSAERLKGVDSTLKIQPAKLEDSAVYLCASSGRGLAVSYEQYFGPGTRLTVT.

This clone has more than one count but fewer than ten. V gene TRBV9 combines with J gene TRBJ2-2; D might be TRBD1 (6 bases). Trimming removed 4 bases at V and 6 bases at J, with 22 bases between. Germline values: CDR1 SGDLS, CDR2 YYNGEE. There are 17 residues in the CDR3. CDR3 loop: CASSPRGRAARAGELFF. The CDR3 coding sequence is TGTGCCAGCAGCCCCAGGGGCAGGGCGGCACGTGCCGGGGAGCTGTTTTTT.

As DNA, the CDR3 is TGTGCCAGCAGCTTAGAGGCCAACAGGGCCTCCTACGAGCAGTACTTC. Translation gives CASSLEANRASYEQYF. The chain has TRBV7-2 and TRBJ2-7; possibly TRBD1 for D (6 bases). The CDR3 contains 16 residues. Germline CDR1 SGHTA, CDR2 FQGNSA. The V end lost 1 base, the J end lost 0 bases, and 13 bases lay between the germline ends.